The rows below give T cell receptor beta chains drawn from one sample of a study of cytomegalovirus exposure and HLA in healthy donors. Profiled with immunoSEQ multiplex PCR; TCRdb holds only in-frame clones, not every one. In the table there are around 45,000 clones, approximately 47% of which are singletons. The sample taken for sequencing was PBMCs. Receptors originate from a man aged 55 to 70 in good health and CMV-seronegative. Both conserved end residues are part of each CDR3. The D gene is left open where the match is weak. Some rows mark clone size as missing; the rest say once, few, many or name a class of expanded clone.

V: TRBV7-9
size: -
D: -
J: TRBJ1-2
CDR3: CASSLATSGAGYTF
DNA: TGTGCCAGCAGCTTAGCGACTTCAGGGGCGGGCTACACCTTC

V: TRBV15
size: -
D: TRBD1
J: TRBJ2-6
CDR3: CATSRGGTGGPGANVLTF
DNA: TGTGCCACCAGCAGAGGGGGGACAGGGGGCCCTGGGGCCAACGTCCTGACTTTC

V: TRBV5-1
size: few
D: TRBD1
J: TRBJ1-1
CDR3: CASSSLTGTEGAFF
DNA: TGCGCCAGCAGCTCGCTGACAGGGACGGAGGGTGCTTTCTTT

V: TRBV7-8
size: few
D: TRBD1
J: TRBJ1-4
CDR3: CASSSGQGNEKLFF
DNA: TGTGCCAGCAGCTCTGGACAGGGCAATGAAAAACTGTTTTTT

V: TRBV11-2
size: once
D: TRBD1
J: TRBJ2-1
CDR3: CASSFKGASSNEQFF
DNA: TGTGCCAGCAGCTTCAAGGGGGCCTCCTCGAATGAGCAGTTCTTC

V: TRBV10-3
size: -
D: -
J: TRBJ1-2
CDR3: CAISNFNDRSNYGYTF
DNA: TGTGCCATCAGTAACTTTAACGACAGATCAAACTATGGCTACACCTTC

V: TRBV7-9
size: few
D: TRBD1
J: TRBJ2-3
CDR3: CASSASRGFEDTQYF
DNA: TGTGCCAGCAGTGCCTCCAGGGGGTTCGAAGATACGCAGTATTTT

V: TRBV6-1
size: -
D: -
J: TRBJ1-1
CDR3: CASSPLSEAFF
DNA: TGTGCCAGCAGTCCGCTAAGTGAAGCTTTCTTT

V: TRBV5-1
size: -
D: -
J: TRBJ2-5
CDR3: CASSLGSQETQYF
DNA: TGCGCCAGCAGCCTCGGGTCCCAAGAGACCCAGTACTTC

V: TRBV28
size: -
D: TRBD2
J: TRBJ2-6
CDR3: CASRGGGSGANVLTF
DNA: TGTGCCAGCAGGGGCGGGGGCTCTGGGGCCAACGTCCTGACTTTC

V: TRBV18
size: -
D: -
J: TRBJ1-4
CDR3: CASSVRDTEKLFF
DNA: TGTGCCAGCTCGGTCCGGGATACTGAAAAACTGTTTTTT

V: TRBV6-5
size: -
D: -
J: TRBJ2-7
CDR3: CASSRSTGTSYEQYF
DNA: TGTGCCAGCAGCCGATCGACAGGAACTTCCTACGAGCAGTACTTC

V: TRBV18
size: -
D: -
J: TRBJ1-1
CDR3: CASSPLRWQMNTEAFF
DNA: TGTGCCAGCTCACCCCTCCGATGGCAGATGAACACTGAAGCTTTCTTT

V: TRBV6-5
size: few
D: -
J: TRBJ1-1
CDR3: CASSPNRAKGTEAFF
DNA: TGTGCCAGCAGTCCCAACAGGGCGAAGGGCACTGAAGCTTTCTTT

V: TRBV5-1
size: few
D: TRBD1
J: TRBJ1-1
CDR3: CASEPGQGGVAFF
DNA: TGCGCCAGCGAACCCGGACAGGGAGGTGTAGCTTTCTTT

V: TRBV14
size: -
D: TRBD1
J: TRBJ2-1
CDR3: CASSRSGTGSYNEQFF
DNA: TGTGCCAGCAGCCGTTCCGGGACAGGGTCCTACAATGAGCAGTTCTTC

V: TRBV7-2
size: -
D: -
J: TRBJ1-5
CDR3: CASSLGQSPLPQHF
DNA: TGTGCCAGCAGCTTAGGGCAGTCGCCTCTGCCCCAGCATTTT

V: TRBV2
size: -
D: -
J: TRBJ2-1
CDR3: CAGQGPGNEQFF
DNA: TGTGCCGGGCAGGGGCCCGGCAATGAGCAGTTCTTC

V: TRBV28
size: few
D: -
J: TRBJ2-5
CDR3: CAARTAQETQYF
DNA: TGTGCCGCCCGGACAGCCCAAGAGACCCAGTACTTC

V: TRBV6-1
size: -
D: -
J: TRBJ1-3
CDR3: CASSESYNTIYF
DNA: TGTGCCAGCAGTGAATCCTATAACACCATATATTTT

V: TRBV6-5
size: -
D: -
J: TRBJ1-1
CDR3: CASRQDRTANTEAFF
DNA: TGTGCCAGCAGACAAGACCGGACAGCGAACACTGAAGCTTTCTTT

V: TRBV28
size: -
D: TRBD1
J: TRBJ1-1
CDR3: CASSLTGTTWNTEAFF
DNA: TGTGCCAGCAGTTTGACAGGGACAACCTGGAACACTGAAGCTTTCTTT

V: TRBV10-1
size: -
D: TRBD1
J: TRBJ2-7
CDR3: CASSEQQGIGYEQYF
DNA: TGCGCCAGCAGTGAACAACAGGGGATCGGCTACGAGCAGTACTTC

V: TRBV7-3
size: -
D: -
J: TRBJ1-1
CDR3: CASSLGGGENTEAFF
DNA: TGTGCCAGCAGCTTAGGGGGGGGTGAGAACACTGAAGCTTTCTTT

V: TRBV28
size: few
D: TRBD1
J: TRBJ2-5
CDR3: CASSGPTGPGETQYF
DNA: TGTGCCAGCAGTGGGCCGACAGGGCCAGGGGAGACCCAGTACTTC

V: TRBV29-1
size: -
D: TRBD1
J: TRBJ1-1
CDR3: CSVHGQGIPTEAFF
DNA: TGCAGCGTTCACGGACAGGGAATCCCCACTGAAGCTTTCTTT

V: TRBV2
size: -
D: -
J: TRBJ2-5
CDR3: CASRAPTFRTQYF
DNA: TGTGCCAGCAGGGCCCCGACATTTAGGACCCAGTACTTC

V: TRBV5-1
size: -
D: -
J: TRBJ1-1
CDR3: CASSLTLQSEAFF
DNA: TGCGCCAGCAGCTTGACATTACAGTCTGAAGCTTTCTTT

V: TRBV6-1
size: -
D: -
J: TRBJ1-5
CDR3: CASSEYEDFRNQPQHF
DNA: TGTGCCAGCAGTGAATATGAGGATTTTCGCAATCAGCCCCAGCATTTT

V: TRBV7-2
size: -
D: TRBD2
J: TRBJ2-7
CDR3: CASSRLAGGGEQYF
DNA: TGTGCCAGCAGCCGACTAGCGGGAGGGGGTGAGCAGTACTTC

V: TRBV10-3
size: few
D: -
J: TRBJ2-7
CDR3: CAISESGEVSYEQYF
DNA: TGTGCCATCAGTGAGTCAGGGGAGGTCTCCTACGAGCAGTACTTC

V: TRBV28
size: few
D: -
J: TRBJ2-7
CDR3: CASGLPGSYEQYF
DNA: TGTGCCAGCGGGCTACCCGGGAGTTACGAGCAGTACTTC

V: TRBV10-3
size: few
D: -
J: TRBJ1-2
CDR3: CAISEFEGSGYTF
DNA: TGTGCCATCAGTGAGTTCGAGGGCTCTGGCTACACCTTC

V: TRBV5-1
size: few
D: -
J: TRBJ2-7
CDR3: CASSLDSTYEQYF
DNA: TGCGCCAGCAGCTTGGACAGCACCTACGAGCAGTACTTC

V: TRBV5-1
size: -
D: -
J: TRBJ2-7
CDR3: CASSAEASGLGTYEQYF
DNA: TGCGCCAGCAGCGCGGAGGCGTCGGGGTTGGGAACCTACGAGCAGTACTTC

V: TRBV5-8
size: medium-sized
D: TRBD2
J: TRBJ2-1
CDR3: CASRVVGLAGGGTHNEQFF
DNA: TGTGCCAGCAGGGTGGTGGGACTAGCGGGAGGTGGGACACACAATGAGCAGTTCTTC

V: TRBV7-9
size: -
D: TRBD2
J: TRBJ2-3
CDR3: CASSPGLAGPTDTQYF
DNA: TGTGCCAGCAGCCCGGGACTAGCGGGCCCTACAGATACGCAGTATTTT